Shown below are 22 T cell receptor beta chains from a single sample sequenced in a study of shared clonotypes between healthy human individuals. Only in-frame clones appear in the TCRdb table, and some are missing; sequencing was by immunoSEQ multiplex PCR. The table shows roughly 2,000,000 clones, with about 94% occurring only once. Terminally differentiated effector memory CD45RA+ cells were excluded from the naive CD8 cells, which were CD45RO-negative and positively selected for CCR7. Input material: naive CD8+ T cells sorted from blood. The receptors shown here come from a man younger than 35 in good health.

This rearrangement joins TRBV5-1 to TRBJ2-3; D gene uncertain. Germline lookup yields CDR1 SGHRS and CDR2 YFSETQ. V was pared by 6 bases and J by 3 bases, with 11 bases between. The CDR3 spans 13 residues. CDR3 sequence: CASTPLETDTQYF. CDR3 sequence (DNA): TGCGCCAGCACCCCATTGGAAACAGATACGCAGTATTTT.

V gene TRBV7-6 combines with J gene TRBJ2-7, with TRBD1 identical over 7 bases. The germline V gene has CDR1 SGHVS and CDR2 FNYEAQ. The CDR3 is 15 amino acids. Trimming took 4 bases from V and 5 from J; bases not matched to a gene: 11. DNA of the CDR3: TGTGCCAGCAGCTCCCCCGGGACAGTAATCAACGAGCAGTACTTC. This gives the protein CASSSPGTVINEQYF.

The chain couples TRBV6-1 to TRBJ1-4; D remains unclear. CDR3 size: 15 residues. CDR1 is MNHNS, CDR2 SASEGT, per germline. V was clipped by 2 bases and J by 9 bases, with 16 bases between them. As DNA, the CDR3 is TGTGCCAGCAGTGAATTGGCGGGTGCCGCTAAAAAACTGTTTTTT. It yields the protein CASSELAGAAKKLFF.

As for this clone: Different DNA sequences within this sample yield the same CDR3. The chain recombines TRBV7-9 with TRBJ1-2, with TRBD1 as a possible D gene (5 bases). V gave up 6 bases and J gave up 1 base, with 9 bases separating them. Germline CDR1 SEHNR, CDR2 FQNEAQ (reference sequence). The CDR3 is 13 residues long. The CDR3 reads CASSLDSNYGYTF. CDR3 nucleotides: TGTGCCAGCAGTCTTGACAGTAACTATGGCTACACCTTC.

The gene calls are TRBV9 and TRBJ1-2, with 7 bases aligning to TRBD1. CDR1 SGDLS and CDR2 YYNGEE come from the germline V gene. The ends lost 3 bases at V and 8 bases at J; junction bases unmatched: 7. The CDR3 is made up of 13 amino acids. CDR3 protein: CASSATQGNGYTF. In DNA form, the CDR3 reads TGTGCCAGCAGCGCGACACAGGGGAACGGCTACACCTTC.

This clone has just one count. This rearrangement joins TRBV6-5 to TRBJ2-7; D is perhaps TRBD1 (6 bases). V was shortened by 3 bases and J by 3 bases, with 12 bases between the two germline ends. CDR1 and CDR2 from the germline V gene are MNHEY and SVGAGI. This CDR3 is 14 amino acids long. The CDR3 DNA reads TGTGCCAGCAGTTATTCCCCGACAGGCTACGAGCAGTACTTC. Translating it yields CASSYSPTGYEQYF.

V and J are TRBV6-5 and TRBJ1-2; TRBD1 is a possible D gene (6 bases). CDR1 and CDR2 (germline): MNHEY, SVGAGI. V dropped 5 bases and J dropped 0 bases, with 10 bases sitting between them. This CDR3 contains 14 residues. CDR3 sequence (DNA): TGTGCCAGCAGTCCCGGACAGACTAACTATGGCTACACCTTC. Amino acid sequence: CASSPGQTNYGYTF.

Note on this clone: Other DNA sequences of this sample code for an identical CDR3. The CDR3 region has the DNA TGTGCCAGCAGCTCCCTGACAGGTGAAGCTTTCTTT. Translating it yields CASSSLTGEAFF. V and J are TRBV5-4 and TRBJ1-1, with D perhaps TRBD1 (6 bases). The CDR3 runs to 12 residues. V lost 3 bases to trimming and J lost 7 bases, with 10 bases between them. The germline V gene encodes CDR1 SGHNT and CDR2 YYREEE (reference sequence).

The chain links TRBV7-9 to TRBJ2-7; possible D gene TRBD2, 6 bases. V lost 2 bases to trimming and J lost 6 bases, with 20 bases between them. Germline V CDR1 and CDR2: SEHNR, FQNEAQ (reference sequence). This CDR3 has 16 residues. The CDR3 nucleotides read TGTGCCAGCAGCTTAATTGGTTTAGGGGAGGAGGTCGAGCAGTACTTC. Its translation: CASSLIGLGEEVEQYF.

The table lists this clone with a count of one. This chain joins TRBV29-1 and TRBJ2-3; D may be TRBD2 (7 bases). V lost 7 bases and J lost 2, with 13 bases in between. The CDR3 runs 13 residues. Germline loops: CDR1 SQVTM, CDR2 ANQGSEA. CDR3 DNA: TGCAGCGCCGAGGGGGGGGCCACAGATACGCAGTATTTT. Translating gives CSAEGGATDTQYF.

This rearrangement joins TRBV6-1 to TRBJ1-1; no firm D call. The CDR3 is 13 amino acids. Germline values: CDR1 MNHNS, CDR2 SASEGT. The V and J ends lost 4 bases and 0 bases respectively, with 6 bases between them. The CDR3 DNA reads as TGTGCCAGCAGTGGTACACTGAACACTGAAGCTTTCTTT. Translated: CASSGTLNTEAFF.

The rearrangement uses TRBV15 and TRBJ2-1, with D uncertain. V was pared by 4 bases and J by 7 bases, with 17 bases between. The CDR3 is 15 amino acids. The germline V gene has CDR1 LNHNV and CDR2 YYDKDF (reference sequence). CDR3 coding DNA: TGTGCCACCAGCAAAAGCCGGGCGAGTGGGAATGAGCAGTTCTTC. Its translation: CATSKSRASGNEQFF.

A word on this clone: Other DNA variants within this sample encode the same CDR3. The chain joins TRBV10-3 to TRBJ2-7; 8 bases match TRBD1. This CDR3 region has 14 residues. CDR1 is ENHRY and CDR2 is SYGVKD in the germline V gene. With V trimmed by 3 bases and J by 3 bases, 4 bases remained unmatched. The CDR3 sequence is CAISEGGQGYEQYF. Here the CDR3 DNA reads TGTGCCATCAGTGAAGGTGGACAGGGCTACGAGCAGTACTTC.

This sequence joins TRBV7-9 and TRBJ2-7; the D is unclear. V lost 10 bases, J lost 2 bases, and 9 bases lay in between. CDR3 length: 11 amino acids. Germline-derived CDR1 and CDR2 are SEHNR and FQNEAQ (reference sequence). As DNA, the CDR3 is TGTGCCACATCACCTACCTACGAGCAGTACTTC. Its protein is CATSPTYEQYF.

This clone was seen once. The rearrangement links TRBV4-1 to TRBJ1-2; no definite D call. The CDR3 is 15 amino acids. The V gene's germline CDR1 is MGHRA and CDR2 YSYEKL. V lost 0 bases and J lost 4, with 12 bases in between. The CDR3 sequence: CASSQEGYTFYGYTF. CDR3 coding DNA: TGCGCCAGCAGCCAAGAGGGCTATACGTTCTATGGCTACACCTTC.

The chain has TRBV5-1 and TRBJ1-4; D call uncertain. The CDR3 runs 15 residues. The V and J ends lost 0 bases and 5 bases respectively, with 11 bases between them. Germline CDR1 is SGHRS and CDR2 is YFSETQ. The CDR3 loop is CASSLAGGVNEKLFF. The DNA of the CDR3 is TGCGCCAGCAGCTTGGCAGGCGGGGTAAATGAAAAACTGTTTTTT.

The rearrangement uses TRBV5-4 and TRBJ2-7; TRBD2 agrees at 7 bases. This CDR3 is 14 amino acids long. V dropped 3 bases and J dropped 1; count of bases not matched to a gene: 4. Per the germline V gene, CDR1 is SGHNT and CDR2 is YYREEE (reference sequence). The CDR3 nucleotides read TGTGCCAGCAGCTCAGCCGGGAGGTCCTACGAGCAGTACTTC. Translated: CASSSAGRSYEQYF.

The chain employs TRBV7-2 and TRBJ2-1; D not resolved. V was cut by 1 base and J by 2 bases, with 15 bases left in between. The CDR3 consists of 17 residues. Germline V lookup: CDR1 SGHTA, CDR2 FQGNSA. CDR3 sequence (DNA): TGTGCCAGCAGCTTAGATCCCCCCCTCGGAGCCTACAATGAGCAGTTCTTC. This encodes CASSLDPPLGAYNEQFF.

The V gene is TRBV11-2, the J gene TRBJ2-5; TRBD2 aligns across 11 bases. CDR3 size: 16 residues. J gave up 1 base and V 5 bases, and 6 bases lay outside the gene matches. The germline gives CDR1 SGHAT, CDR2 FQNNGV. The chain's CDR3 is CASSPSGGPSQETQYF. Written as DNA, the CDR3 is TGTGCCAGCAGCCCTAGCGGGGGGCCGTCCCAAGAGACCCAGTACTTC.

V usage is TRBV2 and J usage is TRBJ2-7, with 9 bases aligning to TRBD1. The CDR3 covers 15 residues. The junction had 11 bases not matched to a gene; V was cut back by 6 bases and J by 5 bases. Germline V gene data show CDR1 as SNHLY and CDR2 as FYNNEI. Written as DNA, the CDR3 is TGTGCCAGCAGGGGGGGCGGGACAGGGCCACACGAGCAGTACTTC. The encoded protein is CASRGGGTGPHEQYF.

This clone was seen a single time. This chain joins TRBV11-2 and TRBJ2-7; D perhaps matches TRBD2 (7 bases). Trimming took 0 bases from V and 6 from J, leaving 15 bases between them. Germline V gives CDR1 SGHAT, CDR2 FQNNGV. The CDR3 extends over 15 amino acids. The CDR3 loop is CASSLDTGGLVEQYF. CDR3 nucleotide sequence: TGTGCCAGCAGCTTAGATACGGGGGGCCTTGTCGAGCAGTACTTC.

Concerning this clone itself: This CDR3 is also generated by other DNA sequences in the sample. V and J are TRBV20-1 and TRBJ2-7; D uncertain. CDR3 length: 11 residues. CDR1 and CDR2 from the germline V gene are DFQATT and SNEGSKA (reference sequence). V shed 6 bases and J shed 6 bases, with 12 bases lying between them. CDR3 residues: CSAPLGREQYF. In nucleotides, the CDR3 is TGCAGTGCCCCACTGGGCCGCGAGCAGTACTTC.